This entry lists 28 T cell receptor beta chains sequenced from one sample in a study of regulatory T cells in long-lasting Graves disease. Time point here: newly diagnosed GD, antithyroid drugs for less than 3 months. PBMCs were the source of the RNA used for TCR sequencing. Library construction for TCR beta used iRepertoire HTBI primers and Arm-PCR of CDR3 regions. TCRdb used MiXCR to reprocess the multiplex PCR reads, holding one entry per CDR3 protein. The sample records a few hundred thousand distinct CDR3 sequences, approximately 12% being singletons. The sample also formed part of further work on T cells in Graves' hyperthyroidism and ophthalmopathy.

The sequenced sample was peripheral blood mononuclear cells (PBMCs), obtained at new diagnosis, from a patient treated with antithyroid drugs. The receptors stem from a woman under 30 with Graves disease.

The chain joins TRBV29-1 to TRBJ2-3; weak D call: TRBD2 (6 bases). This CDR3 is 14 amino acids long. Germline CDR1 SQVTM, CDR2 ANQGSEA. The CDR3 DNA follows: TGCAGTTTTCGGAGCGGGCCACTCACAGATACGCAGTATTTT. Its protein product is CSFRSGPLTDTQYF.

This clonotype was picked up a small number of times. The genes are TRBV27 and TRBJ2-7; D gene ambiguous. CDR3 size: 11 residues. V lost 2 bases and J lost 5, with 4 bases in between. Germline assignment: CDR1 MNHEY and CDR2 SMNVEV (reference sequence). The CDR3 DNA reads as TGTGCCAGCAGTTTAAATCACGAGCAGTACTTC. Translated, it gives CASSLNHEQYF.

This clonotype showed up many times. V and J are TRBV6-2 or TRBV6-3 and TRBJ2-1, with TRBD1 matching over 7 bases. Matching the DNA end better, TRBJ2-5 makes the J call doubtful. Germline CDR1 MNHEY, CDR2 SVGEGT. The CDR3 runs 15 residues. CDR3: CASSYRTGWGETQYF. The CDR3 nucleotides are TGTGCCAGCAGCTATCGGACAGGTTGGGGAGAGACCCAGTACTTC.

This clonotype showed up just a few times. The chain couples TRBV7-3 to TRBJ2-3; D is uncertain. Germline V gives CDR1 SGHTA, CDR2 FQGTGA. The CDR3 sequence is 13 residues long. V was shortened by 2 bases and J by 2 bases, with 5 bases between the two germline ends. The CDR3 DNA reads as TGTGCCAGCAGCTTATTGGTCACAGATACGCAGTATTTT. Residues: CASSLLVTDTQYF.

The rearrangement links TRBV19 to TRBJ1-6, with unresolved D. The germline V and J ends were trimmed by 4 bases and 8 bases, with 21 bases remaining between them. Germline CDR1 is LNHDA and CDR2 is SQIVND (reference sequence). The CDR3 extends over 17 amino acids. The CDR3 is CASSTPSGRRKDSPLHF. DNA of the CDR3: TGTGCCAGTAGTACCCCCTCAGGACGGAGGAAGGATTCACCCCTCCACTTT. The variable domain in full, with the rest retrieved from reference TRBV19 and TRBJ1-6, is DGGITQSPKYLFRKEGQNVTLSCEQNLNHDAMYWYRQDPGQGLRLIYYSQIVNDFQKGDIAEGYSVSREKKESFPLTVTSAQKNPTAFYLCASSTPSGRRKDSPLHFGNGTRLTVT.

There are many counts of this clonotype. The CDR3 is CASSFRTDTNQPQHF. The DNA of the CDR3 is TGTGCCAGCAGTTTTAGAACAGACACAAATCAGCCCCAGCATTTT. The chain has TRBV12-3 or TRBV12-4 and TRBJ1-5, with no clear D. Trimming pared 3 bases from V and 4 bases from J, leaving 13 bases between. The CDR3 extends over 15 amino acids.

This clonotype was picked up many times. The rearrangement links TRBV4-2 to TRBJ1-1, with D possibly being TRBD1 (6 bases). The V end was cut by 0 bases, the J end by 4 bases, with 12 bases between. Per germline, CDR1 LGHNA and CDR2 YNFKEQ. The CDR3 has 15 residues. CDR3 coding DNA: TGTGCCAGCAGCCAAGATGGGGGCAGGACCACTGAAGCTTTCTTT. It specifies CASSQDGGRTTEAFF.

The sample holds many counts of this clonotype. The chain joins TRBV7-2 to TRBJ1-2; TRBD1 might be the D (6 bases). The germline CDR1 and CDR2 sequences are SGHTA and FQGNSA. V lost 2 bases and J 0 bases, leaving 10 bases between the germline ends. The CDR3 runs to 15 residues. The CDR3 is CASSLNPGANYGYTF. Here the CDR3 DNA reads TGTGCCAGCAGCTTAAACCCAGGGGCTAACTATGGCTACACCTTC.

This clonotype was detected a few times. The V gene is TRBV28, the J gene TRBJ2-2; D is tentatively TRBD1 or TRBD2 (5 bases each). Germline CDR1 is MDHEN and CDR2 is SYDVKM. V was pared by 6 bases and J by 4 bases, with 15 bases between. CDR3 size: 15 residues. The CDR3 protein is CASRVAGGGTGELFF. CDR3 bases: TGTGCCAGCAGGGTAGCCGGTGGGGGCACCGGGGAGCTGTTTTTT.

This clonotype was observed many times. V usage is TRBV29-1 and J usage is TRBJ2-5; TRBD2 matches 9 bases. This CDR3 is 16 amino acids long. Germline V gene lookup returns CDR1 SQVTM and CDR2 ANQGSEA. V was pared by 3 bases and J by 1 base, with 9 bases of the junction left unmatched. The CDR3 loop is CSVDGRLAGSQETQYF. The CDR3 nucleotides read TGCAGCGTTGACGGGCGCCTAGCGGGATCCCAAGAGACCCAGTACTTC. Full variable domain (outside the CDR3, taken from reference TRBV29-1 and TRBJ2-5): SAVISQKPSRDICQRGTSLTIQCQVDSQVTMMFWYRQQPGQSLTLIATANQGSEATYESGFVIDKFPISRPNLTFSTLTVSNMSPEDSSIYLCSVDGRLAGSQETQYFGPGTRLLVL.

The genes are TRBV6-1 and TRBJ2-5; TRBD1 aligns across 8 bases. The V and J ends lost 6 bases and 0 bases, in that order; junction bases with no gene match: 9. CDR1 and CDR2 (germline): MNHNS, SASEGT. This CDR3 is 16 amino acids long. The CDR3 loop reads CASRSPLGQDQETQYF. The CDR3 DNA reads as TGTGCCAGCAGATCCCCCTTGGGACAGGACCAAGAGACCCAGTACTTC.

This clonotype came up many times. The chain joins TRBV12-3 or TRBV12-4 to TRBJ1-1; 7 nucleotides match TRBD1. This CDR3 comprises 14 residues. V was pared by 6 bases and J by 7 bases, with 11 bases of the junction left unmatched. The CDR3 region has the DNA TGTGCCAGCAGAGTCAGGGGGTTGAAGGATGAAGCTTTCTTT. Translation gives CASRVRGLKDEAFF.

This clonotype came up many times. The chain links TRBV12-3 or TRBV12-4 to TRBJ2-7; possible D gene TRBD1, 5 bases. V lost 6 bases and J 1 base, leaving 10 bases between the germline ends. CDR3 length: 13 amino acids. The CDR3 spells CASSPTASYEQYV. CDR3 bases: TGTGCCAGCAGCCCGACAGCGTCCTACGAGCAGTACGTC.

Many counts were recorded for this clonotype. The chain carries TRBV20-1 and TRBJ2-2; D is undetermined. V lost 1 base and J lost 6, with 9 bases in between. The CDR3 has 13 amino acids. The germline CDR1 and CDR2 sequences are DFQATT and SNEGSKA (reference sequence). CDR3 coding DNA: TGCAGTGCTAGAGTATTCCGGGCCGGGGAGCTGTTTTTT. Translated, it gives CSARVFRAGELFF.

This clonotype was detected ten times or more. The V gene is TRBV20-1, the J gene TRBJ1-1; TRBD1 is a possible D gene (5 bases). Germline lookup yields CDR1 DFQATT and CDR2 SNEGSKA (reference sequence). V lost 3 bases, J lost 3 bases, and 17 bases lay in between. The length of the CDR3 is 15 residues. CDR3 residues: CSASSGGNSHTEAFF. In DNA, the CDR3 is TGCAGTGCTAGTTCGGGGGGGAATTCCCACACTGAAGCTTTCTTT.

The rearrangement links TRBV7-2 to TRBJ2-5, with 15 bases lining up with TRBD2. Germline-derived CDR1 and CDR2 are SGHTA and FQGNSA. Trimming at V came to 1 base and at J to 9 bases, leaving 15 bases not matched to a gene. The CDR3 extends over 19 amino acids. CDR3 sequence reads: CASSLGGGLAGGPMGAQYF. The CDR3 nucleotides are TGTGCCAGCAGCTTAGGGGGAGGACTAGCGGGGGGGCCCATGGGGGCCCAGTACTTC.

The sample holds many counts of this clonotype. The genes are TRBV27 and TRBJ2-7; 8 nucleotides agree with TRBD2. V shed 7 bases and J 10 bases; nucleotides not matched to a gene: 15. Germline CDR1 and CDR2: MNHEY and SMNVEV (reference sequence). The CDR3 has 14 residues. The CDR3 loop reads CASKAGGGFVGQYF. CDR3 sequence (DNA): TGTGCCAGCAAGGCGGGGGGAGGGTTCGTCGGTCAGTACTTC.

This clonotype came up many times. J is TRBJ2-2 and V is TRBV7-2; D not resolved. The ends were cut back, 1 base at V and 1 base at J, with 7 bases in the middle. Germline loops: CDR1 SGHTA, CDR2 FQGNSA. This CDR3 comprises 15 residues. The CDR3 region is CASSLESVNTGELFF. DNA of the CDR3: TGTGCCAGCAGCTTAGAGTCCGTGAACACCGGGGAGCTGTTTTTT. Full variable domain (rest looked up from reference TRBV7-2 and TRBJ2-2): GAGVSQSPSNKVTEKGKDVELRCDPISGHTALYWYRQSLGQGLEFLIYFQGNSAPDKSGLPSDRFSAERTGGSVSTLTIQRTQQEDSAVYLCASSLESVNTGELFFGEGSRLTVL.

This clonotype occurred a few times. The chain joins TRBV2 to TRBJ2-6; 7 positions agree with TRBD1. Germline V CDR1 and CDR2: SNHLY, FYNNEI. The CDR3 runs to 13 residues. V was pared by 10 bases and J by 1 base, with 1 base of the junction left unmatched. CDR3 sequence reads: CATRGSGANVLTF. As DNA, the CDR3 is TGTGCCACCAGGGGGTCTGGGGCCAACGTCCTGACTTTC.

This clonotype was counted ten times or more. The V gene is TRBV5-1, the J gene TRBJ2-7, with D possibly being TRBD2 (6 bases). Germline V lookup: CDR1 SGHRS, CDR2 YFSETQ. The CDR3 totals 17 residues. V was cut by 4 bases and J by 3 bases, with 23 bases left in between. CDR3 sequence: CASSGGIPGASIYEQYF. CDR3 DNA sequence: TGCGCCAGCAGCGGCGGCATTCCGGGAGCATCTATCTACGAGCAGTACTTC.

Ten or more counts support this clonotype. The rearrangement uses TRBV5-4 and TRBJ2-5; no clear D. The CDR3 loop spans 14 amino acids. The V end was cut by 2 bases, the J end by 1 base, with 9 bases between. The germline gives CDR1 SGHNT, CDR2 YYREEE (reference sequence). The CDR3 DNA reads TGTGCCAGCAGCTTAGATTGGACCCAAGAGACCCAGTACTTC. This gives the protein CASSLDWTQETQYF.

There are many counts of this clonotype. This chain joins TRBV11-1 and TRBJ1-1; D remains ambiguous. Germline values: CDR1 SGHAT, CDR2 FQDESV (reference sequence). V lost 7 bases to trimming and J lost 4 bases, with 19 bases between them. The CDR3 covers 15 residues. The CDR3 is CASTSWRVGGTEAFF. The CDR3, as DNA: TGTGCCAGCACTTCATGGCGGGTGGGAGGCACTGAAGCTTTCTTT.

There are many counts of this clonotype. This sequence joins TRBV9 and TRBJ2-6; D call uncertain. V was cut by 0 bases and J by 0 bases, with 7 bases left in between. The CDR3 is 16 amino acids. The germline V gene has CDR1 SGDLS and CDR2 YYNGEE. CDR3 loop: CASSVGPGSGANVLTF. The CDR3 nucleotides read TGTGCCAGCAGCGTAGGACCCGGCTCTGGGGCCAACGTCCTGACTTTC.

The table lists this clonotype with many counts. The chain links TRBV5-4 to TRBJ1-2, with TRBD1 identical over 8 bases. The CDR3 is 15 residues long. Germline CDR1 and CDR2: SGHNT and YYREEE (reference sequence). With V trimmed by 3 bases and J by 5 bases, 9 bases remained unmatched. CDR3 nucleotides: TGTGCCAGCAGCTACGCAGGGGGCTCTCCTTATGGCTACACCTTC. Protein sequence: CASSYAGGSPYGYTF.

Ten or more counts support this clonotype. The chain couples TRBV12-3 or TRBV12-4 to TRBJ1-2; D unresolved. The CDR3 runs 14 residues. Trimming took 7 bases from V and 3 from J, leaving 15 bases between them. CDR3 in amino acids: CASTLREGDYGYTF. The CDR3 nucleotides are TGTGCCAGCACCTTAAGGGAGGGCGACTATGGCTACACCTTC.

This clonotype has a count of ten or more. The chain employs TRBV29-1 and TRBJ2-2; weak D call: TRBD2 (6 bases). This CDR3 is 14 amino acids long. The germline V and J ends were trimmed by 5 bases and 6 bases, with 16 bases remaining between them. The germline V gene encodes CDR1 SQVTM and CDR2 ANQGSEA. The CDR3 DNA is TGCAGCGTTTACGTCGCAGGGAGGTCCGGGGAGCTGTTTTTT. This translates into CSVYVAGRSGELFF.

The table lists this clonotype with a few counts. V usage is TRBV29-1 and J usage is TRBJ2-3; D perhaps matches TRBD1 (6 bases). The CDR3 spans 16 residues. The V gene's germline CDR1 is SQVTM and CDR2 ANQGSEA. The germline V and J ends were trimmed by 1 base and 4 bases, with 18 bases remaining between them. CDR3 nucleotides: TGCAGCGTTGAAGGGACAGCCCGCCGAGTTGCAGATACGCAGTATTTT. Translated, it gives CSVEGTARRVADTQYF.

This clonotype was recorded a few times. The CDR3 is CASSQDLTPHKETQYF. The DNA for the CDR3 is TGTGCCAGCAGCCAAGATCTGACCCCCCATAAGGAGACCCAGTACTTC. The V gene is TRBV14, the J gene TRBJ2-5; no reliable D call. Trimming pared 0 bases from V and 5 bases from J, leaving 16 bases between. The CDR3 totals 16 residues. The germline V gene encodes CDR1 SGHDN and CDR2 FVKESK. The full variable domain, its missing parts supplied by reference TRBV14 and TRBJ2-5, is EAGVTQFPSHSVIEKGQTVTLRCDPISGHDNLYWYRRVMGKEIKFLLHFVKESKQDESGMPNNRFLAERTGGTYSTLKVQPAELEDSGVYFCASSQDLTPHKETQYFGPGTRLLVL.